This entry lists 8 T cell receptor beta chains sequenced from one sample in a study of Ad26.COV2.S vaccination and SARS-CoV-2 variants. TCRdb's copy holds only in-frame clones and misses some; the assay was immunoSEQ multiplex PCR. The sample shows about 450,000 clones, roughly nine tenths of them seen only once. Treatment specified: 19 received Ad26.COV2.S at low or high dose, single or two shots; 5 received placebo; per-sample allocation not given. The samples date from day 63 after the first vaccine or placebo injection. The specimen was peripheral blood, collected in a trial of Ad26.COV2.S vaccine versus placebo. The receptors originated from a person between 18 and 60 years old who received the Ad26.COV2.S COVID-19 vaccine or a placebo.

J is TRBJ1-6 and V is TRBV9, with 10 bases that match TRBD1. V lost 5 bases to trimming and J lost 7 bases; unmatched junction nucleotides: 6. The CDR3 sequence is 15 residues long. Germline V gene lookup returns CDR1 SGDLS and CDR2 YYNGEE. The DNA for the CDR3 is TGTGCCAGCAGTGGGACAGGGGTCCCCAATTCACCCCTCCACTTT. This codes for CASSGTGVPNSPLHF.

This chain uses TRBV6-5 with TRBJ1-5; no reliable D call. CDR3 size: 14 residues. Germline V gives CDR1 MNHEY, CDR2 SVGAGI. V was pared by 7 bases and J by 0 bases, with 10 bases between. This CDR3 reads CASTVIGSNQPQHF. DNA of the CDR3: TGTGCCAGCACCGTCATCGGTAGCAATCAGCCCCAGCATTTT.

The genes are TRBV25-1 and TRBJ2-5; the D gene is possibly TRBD1 (6 bases). V lost 0 bases and J lost 1, with 9 bases in between. Germline assignment: CDR1 MGHDK and CDR2 SYGVNS. This CDR3 is built from 15 residues. The CDR3 DNA reads as TGTGCCAGCAGTGAATATGGGGACACCCAAGAGACCCAGTACTTC. Protein sequence: CASSEYGDTQETQYF.

This rearrangement joins TRBV6-2 or TRBV6-3 to TRBJ1-5; tentative D call: TRBD1 (5 bases). V lost 5 bases and J lost 5, with 19 bases in between. The CDR3 is made up of 16 amino acids. Germline V gives CDR1 MNHEY, CDR2 SVGEGT. This CDR3 reads CASSGPGPLLDQPQHF. The CDR3 nucleotides are TGTGCCAGCAGTGGACCGGGACCCCTGCTCGATCAGCCCCAGCATTTT.

This clone was observed a single time. J is TRBJ1-6 and V is TRBV18; D might be TRBD1 (5 bases). V was pared by 4 bases and J by 1 base, with 8 bases between. This CDR3 is 15 amino acids long. The germline CDR1 and CDR2 sequences are KGHSH and LQKENI. This CDR3 reads CASSRQGSYNSPLHF. For the CDR3, the DNA is TGTGCCAGCTCACGGCAGGGATCCTATAATTCACCCCTCCACTTT.

V is TRBV5-8 and J is TRBJ1-2; the D gene is possibly TRBD1 (6 bases). There are 14 residues in the CDR3. Deletions cut 2 bases from V and 5 bases from J, with 13 bases between. Germline CDR1 SGHTS, CDR2 YDEGEE. DNA for the CDR3: TGTGCCAGCAGCTTTTACAGGGAAAGTTATGGCTACACCTTC. Translating it yields CASSFYRESYGYTF.

The gene calls are TRBV6-2 or TRBV6-3 and TRBJ1-5; unclear D gene. This CDR3 has 14 residues. V dropped 2 bases and J dropped 0 bases, with 5 bases sitting between them. Germline V gene data show CDR1 as MNHEY and CDR2 as SVGEGT. This CDR3 is CASSYSHSNQPQHF. CDR3 sequence (DNA): TGTGCCAGCAGTTACAGCCATAGCAATCAGCCCCAGCATTTT.

J is TRBJ2-2 and V is TRBV6-5, with a possible D match to TRBD2 (7 bases). Germline values: CDR1 MNHEY, CDR2 SVGAGI. The V end lost 2 bases, the J end lost 9 bases, and 16 bases lay between the germline ends. The CDR3 spans 15 residues. The CDR3 protein is CASSYPKGGIWELFF. CDR3 coding DNA: TGTGCCAGCAGTTACCCCAAGGGGGGGATTTGGGAGCTGTTTTTT.